This is a list of T cell receptor beta chains from one sample in a study of blood T cells in healthy people across ages. Via MiXCR, TCRdb re-called the 5' RACE reads, giving one row per CDR3 protein. The sample has about 1.4 million distinct CDR3 sequences, almost 60% seen once. Sequenced sample: blood. These receptors all come from a man aged 18 to 30 in good health. The CDR3 runs from the conserved cysteine through the conserved F or W. A D gene is named only where the DNA matches it firmly. Some rows mark clone size as missing; the rest say once, few, many or name a class of expanded clone.

v_call: TRBV7-2
j_call: TRBJ1-2
clone_size: once
d_call: TRBD1
cdr3_aa: CASSQMTGTNSYGYTF
cdr3_nt: TGTGCCAGCAGCCAGATGACAGGGACGAACTCCTATGGCTACACCTTC

v_call: TRBV4-1
j_call: TRBJ1-1
clone_size: NA
d_call: NA
cdr3_aa: CASSQDAVGSYEAFF
cdr3_nt: TGCGCCAGCAGCCAAGATGCCGTCGGGAGTTACGAAGCTTTCTTT

v_call: TRBV7-2
j_call: TRBJ2-3
clone_size: NA
d_call: TRBD2
cdr3_aa: CASSSKLAGGLTDTQYF
cdr3_nt: TGTGCCAGCAGCTCTAAACTAGCGGGAGGGCTCACAGATACGCAGTATTTT

v_call: TRBV12-3/TRBV12-4
j_call: TRBJ2-4
clone_size: NA
d_call: TRBD1
cdr3_aa: CASSFSGTGRDIQYF
cdr3_nt: TGTGCCAGCAGTTTCTCCGGGACAGGGAGGGACATTCAGTACTTC

v_call: TRBV12-3/TRBV12-4
j_call: TRBJ2-1
clone_size: NA
d_call: NA
cdr3_aa: CASSARRGIYNEQFF
cdr3_nt: TGTGCCAGCAGTGCCCGCCGAGGGATTTACAATGAGCAGTTCTTC

v_call: TRBV29-1
j_call: TRBJ2-7
clone_size: NA
d_call: NA
cdr3_aa: CSVERGLTGQDNEQYF
cdr3_nt: TGCAGCGTTGAGAGGGGTCTTACGGGACAAGATAACGAGCAGTACTTC

v_call: TRBV7-9
j_call: TRBJ2-7
clone_size: NA
d_call: TRBD2
cdr3_aa: CASSLVDGTSVTYEQYF
cdr3_nt: TGTGCCAGCAGCTTAGTCGATGGGACTAGCGTGACCTACGAGCAGTACTTC

v_call: TRBV4-3
j_call: TRBJ1-1
clone_size: NA
d_call: NA
cdr3_aa: CASSQEAGRKGTEAFF
cdr3_nt: TGCGCCAGCAGCCAAGAAGCCGGGCGAAAGGGCACTGAAGCTTTCTTT

v_call: TRBV20-1
j_call: TRBJ2-7
clone_size: NA
d_call: TRBD2
cdr3_aa: CSAPGLAGYNEQYF
cdr3_nt: TGCAGTGCGCCGGGACTAGCGGGCTACAATGAGCAGTACTTC

v_call: TRBV20-1
j_call: TRBJ1-5
clone_size: NA
d_call: TRBD1
cdr3_aa: CSASGQGGQPQHF
cdr3_nt: TGCAGTGCTTCCGGACAGGGCGGTCAGCCCCAGCATTTT

v_call: TRBV14
j_call: TRBJ1-2
clone_size: NA
d_call: NA
cdr3_aa: CASSQGGVWVDYGYTF
cdr3_nt: TGTGCCAGCAGCCAAGGCGGGGTTTGGGTGGACTATGGCTACACCTTC

v_call: TRBV6-2/TRBV6-3
j_call: TRBJ2-3
clone_size: NA
d_call: NA
cdr3_aa: CASVGQLADTQYF
cdr3_nt: TGTGCCAGTGTCGGACAGCTTGCAGATACGCAGTATTTT

v_call: TRBV4-1
j_call: TRBJ2-5
clone_size: NA
d_call: TRBD1
cdr3_aa: CASSQGDRDGNEQYF
cdr3_nt: TGCGCCAGCAGCCAAGGGGACAGGGATGGCAATGAGCAGTACTTC

v_call: TRBV20-1
j_call: TRBJ2-5
clone_size: NA
d_call: TRBD2
cdr3_aa: CSAQPGLQETQYF
cdr3_nt: TGCAGTGCTCAGCCGGGACTACAAGAGACCCAGTACTTC

v_call: TRBV10-2
j_call: TRBJ2-7
clone_size: NA
d_call: TRBD1
cdr3_aa: CASSDRQGGTQGYEQYF
cdr3_nt: TGCGCCAGCAGTGATAGACAGGGGGGAACTCAAGGATACGAGCAGTACTTC

v_call: TRBV27
j_call: TRBJ2-7
clone_size: few
d_call: NA
cdr3_aa: CASSLIGEAQYF
cdr3_nt: TGTGCCAGCAGTTTAATAGGGGAAGCGCAGTACTTC

v_call: TRBV4-1
j_call: TRBJ2-1
clone_size: once
d_call: TRBD2
cdr3_aa: CASNPDGTSLDNEQFF
cdr3_nt: TGCGCCAGCAACCCCGACGGGACTAGCCTGGACAATGAGCAGTTCTTC

v_call: TRBV6-6
j_call: TRBJ2-7
clone_size: once
d_call: TRBD2
cdr3_aa: CASIRAGDSYNEQYF
cdr3_nt: TGTGCCAGCATAAGAGCGGGGGACTCCTACAATGAGCAGTACTTC

v_call: TRBV20-1
j_call: TRBJ2-7
clone_size: NA
d_call: TRBD1
cdr3_aa: CSASPDRGTYEQYF
cdr3_nt: TGCAGTGCATCACCCGACAGGGGTACCTACGAGCAGTACTTC

v_call: TRBV6-2/TRBV6-3
j_call: TRBJ2-1
clone_size: NA
d_call: NA
cdr3_aa: CASSDTRYEQFF
cdr3_nt: TGTGCCAGCAGCGACACTAGGTATGAGCAGTTCTTC

v_call: TRBV6-5
j_call: TRBJ2-1
clone_size: once
d_call: TRBD2
cdr3_aa: CASSYSGLAGGNEQFF
cdr3_nt: TGTGCCAGCAGTTACTCGGGCCTAGCGGGGGGTAATGAGCAGTTCTTC

v_call: TRBV20-1
j_call: TRBJ2-1
clone_size: few
d_call: TRBD2
cdr3_aa: CSARPFYSGTDNEQFF
cdr3_nt: TGCAGTGCTAGACCCTTCTATAGCGGGACGGACAATGAGCAGTTCTTC

v_call: TRBV4-2
j_call: TRBJ1-6
clone_size: NA
d_call: TRBD1
cdr3_aa: CASSQLTGQVPLSSYNSPLHF
cdr3_nt: TGTGCCAGCAGCCAACTTACAGGACAGGTTCCCCTTAGCTCCTATAATTCACCCCTCCACTTT

v_call: TRBV9
j_call: TRBJ2-2
clone_size: NA
d_call: TRBD2
cdr3_aa: CASSSSSGRTPGELFF
cdr3_nt: TGTGCCAGCAGCTCCTCTAGCGGAAGAACACCCGGGGAGCTGTTTTTT

v_call: TRBV20-1
j_call: TRBJ2-4
clone_size: few
d_call: TRBD2
cdr3_aa: CSAVITPSGRPKNIQYF
cdr3_nt: TGCAGTGCCGTAATCACCCCTAGCGGAAGGCCCAAAAACATTCAGTACTTC

v_call: TRBV29-1
j_call: TRBJ2-4
clone_size: NA
d_call: NA
cdr3_aa: CSVEKRLAKNIQYF
cdr3_nt: TGCAGCGTTGAAAAACGGCTAGCCAAAAACATTCAGTACTTC

v_call: TRBV29-1
j_call: TRBJ2-2
clone_size: NA
d_call: NA
cdr3_aa: CSVPGTQNTGELFF
cdr3_nt: TGCAGCGTTCCCGGGACTCAGAACACCGGGGAGCTGTTTTTT

v_call: TRBV12-3/TRBV12-4
j_call: TRBJ2-5
clone_size: few
d_call: NA
cdr3_aa: CASTWGRQETQYF
cdr3_nt: TGTGCCAGCACCTGGGGGAGACAAGAGACCCAGTACTTC

v_call: TRBV14
j_call: TRBJ2-4
clone_size: once
d_call: NA
cdr3_aa: CASSSRNSPIRYF
cdr3_nt: TGTGCCAGCAGCTCCCGCAACAGTCCCATTCGGTACTTC

v_call: TRBV3-1
j_call: TRBJ2-5
clone_size: NA
d_call: TRBD2
cdr3_aa: CASSQDGGVSQETQYF
cdr3_nt: TGTGCCAGCAGCCAAGATGGGGGGGTGAGCCAAGAGACCCAGTACTTC

v_call: TRBV29-1
j_call: TRBJ2-1
clone_size: NA
d_call: NA
cdr3_aa: CSVERGAAVSEQFF
cdr3_nt: TGCAGCGTTGAACGGGGGGCGGCGGTAAGTGAGCAGTTCTTC

v_call: TRBV29-1
j_call: TRBJ2-7
clone_size: NA
d_call: NA
cdr3_aa: CSALETGSSYEQYF
cdr3_nt: TGCAGCGCACTTGAAACAGGGAGCTCCTACGAGCAGTACTTC

v_call: TRBV7-8
j_call: TRBJ2-3
clone_size: NA
d_call: TRBD2
cdr3_aa: CASSLVLTSGYSTDTQYF
cdr3_nt: TGTGCCAGCAGCTTAGTTTTGACTAGCGGCTACAGCACAGATACGCAGTATTTT

v_call: TRBV18
j_call: TRBJ1-1
clone_size: NA
d_call: NA
cdr3_aa: CASSPEGSPVEAFF
cdr3_nt: TGTGCCAGCTCACCCGAAGGCTCTCCCGTCGAAGCTTTCTTT

v_call: TRBV4-1
j_call: TRBJ2-7
clone_size: NA
d_call: NA
cdr3_aa: CASSRTDLLSYEQYF
cdr3_nt: TGCGCCAGCAGCCGGACAGATTTACTTTCCTACGAGCAGTACTTC

v_call: TRBV3-1
j_call: TRBJ2-1
clone_size: few
d_call: NA
cdr3_aa: CASSQDLAQFF
cdr3_nt: TGTGCCAGCAGCCAAGATCTGGCCCAGTTCTTC

v_call: TRBV20-1
j_call: TRBJ1-5
clone_size: NA
d_call: TRBD1
cdr3_aa: CSARSTGGDQPQHF
cdr3_nt: TGCAGTGCTAGATCTACAGGGGGGGATCAGCCCCAGCATTTT

v_call: TRBV5-6
j_call: TRBJ1-2
clone_size: NA
d_call: NA
cdr3_aa: CASSLPGRVGGYTF
cdr3_nt: TGTGCCAGCAGTTTACCGGGTCGAGTGGGGGGCTACACCTTC

v_call: TRBV6-2/TRBV6-3
j_call: TRBJ1-2
clone_size: NA
d_call: NA
cdr3_aa: CASTYASNGYYGYTF
cdr3_nt: TGTGCCAGCACCTATGCCAGCAACGGCTACTATGGCTACACCTTC

v_call: TRBV9
j_call: TRBJ2-3
clone_size: few
d_call: NA
cdr3_aa: CASSVGLITDTQYF
cdr3_nt: TGTGCCAGCAGCGTAGGTCTCATCACAGATACGCAGTATTTT

v_call: TRBV11-2
j_call: TRBJ2-7
clone_size: NA
d_call: NA
cdr3_aa: CASSLDRDLTYEQYF
cdr3_nt: TGTGCCAGCAGCTTAGATCGGGACTTAACCTACGAGCAGTACTTC

v_call: TRBV28
j_call: TRBJ2-4
clone_size: NA
d_call: NA
cdr3_aa: CASGAPQTGSNIQYF
cdr3_nt: TGTGCCAGCGGCGCTCCCCAAACAGGGTCTAACATTCAGTACTTC

v_call: TRBV2
j_call: TRBJ1-1
clone_size: NA
d_call: NA
cdr3_aa: CASLRLMNTEAFF
cdr3_nt: TGTGCATCTCTCCGGTTGATGAACACTGAAGCTTTCTTT

v_call: TRBV4-1
j_call: TRBJ1-1
clone_size: NA
d_call: NA
cdr3_aa: CASSHRDNKGTEAFF
cdr3_nt: TGCGCCAGCAGCCACCGGGACAACAAGGGAACTGAAGCTTTCTTT

v_call: TRBV28
j_call: TRBJ1-6
clone_size: NA
d_call: NA
cdr3_aa: CASSVTGLTSPLHF
cdr3_nt: TGTGCCAGCAGCGTCACAGGGTTGACTTCACCCCTCCACTTT